Below, one T cell receptor (beta chain) is given with its context. The germline V gene encodes CDR1 SGHDT and CDR2 YYEEEE. Trimming took 3 bases from V and 9 from J; bases not matched to a gene: 12. The CDR3 consists of 17 residues. This specimen comes from a study of T cell changes during pregnancy in multiple sclerosis. Sequencing used immunoSEQ multiplex PCR; TCRdb keeps in-frame clones, though not all of them. The repertoire holds roughly 22,000 clones, with about nine tenths as singletons. The source of this sequence is a female donor in good health, enrolled as a control in a pregnancy study. This specimen was CD4+ T cells from peripheral blood mononuclear cells, taken after pregnancy. The chain uses TRBV5-6 and TRBJ2-1, with TRBD2 matching over 13 bases. CDR3 sequence reads: CASSYRRGLAGKGEQFF. The CDR3 DNA sequence: TGTGCCAGCAGCTACCGGAGGGGACTAGCGGGGAAGGGTGAGCAGTTCTTC.